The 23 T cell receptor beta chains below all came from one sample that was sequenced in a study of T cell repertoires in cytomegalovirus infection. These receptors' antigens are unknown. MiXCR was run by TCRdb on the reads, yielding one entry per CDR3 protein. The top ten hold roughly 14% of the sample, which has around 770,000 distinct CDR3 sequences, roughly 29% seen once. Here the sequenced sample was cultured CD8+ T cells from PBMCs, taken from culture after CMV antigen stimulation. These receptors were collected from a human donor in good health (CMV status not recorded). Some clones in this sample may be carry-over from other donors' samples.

CDR3 nucleotides: TGTGCCAGCAGCTCGCGCACGGCGGGCGGCTATGGCTACACCTTC. Translated, it gives CASSSRTAGGYGYTF. The rearrangement uses TRBV13 and TRBJ1-2; no firm D call. The CDR3 length is 15 residues. Germline CDR1 is PRHDT and CDR2 is FYEKMQ (reference sequence). V lost 4 bases to trimming and J lost 4 bases, with 16 bases between them. Combining the CDR3 with reference TRBV13 and TRBJ1-2 gives the whole variable domain AAGVIQSPRHLIKEKRETATLKCYPIPRHDTVYWYQQGPGQDPQFLISFYEKMQSDKGSIPDRFSAQQFSDYHSELNMSSLELGDSALYFCASSSRTAGGYGYTFGSGTRLTVV.

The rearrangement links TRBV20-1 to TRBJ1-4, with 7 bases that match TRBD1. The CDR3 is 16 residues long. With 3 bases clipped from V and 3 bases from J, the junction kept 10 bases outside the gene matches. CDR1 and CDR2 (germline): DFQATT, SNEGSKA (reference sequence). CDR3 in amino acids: CSARDERGPSNEKLFF. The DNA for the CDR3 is TGCAGTGCTAGGGATGAAAGGGGGCCCTCTAATGAAAAACTGTTTTTT.

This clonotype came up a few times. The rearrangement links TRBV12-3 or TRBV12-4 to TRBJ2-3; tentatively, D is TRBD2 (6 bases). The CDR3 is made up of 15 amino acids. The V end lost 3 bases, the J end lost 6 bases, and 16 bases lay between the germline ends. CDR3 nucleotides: TGTGCCAGCAGTTTGGAGGGGAGGCGGTCGGATACGCAGTATTTT. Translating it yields CASSLEGRRSDTQYF.

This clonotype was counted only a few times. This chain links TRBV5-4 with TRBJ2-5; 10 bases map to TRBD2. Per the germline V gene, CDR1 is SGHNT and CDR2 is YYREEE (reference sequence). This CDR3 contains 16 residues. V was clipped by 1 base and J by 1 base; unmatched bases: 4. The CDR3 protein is CASSLTSGVIQETQYF. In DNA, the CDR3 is TGTGCCAGCAGCTTGACTAGCGGGGTGATCCAAGAGACCCAGTACTTC.

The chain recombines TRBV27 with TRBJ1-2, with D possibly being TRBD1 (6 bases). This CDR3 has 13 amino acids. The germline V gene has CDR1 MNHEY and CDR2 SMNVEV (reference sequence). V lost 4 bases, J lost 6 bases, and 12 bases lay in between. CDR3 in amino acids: CASSSLDRDGYTF. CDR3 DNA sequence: TGTGCCAGCAGTTCCTTGGACAGAGATGGCTACACCTTC.

This CDR3 is CASSIGTKEPYGYTF. The CDR3 DNA follows: TGTGCCAGCAGTATTGGGACCAAGGAGCCTTATGGCTACACCTTC. The genes are TRBV28 and TRBJ1-2, with D tentatively TRBD1 (5 bases). The germline CDR1 and CDR2 sequences are MDHEN and SYDVKM. V was shortened by 5 bases and J by 5 bases, with 18 bases between the two germline ends. The CDR3 contains 15 residues.

The CDR3 DNA reads as TGTGCCAGCAGCCGCGGACAGGGAAGTTCCCTCCACTTT. Translating it yields CASSRGQGSSLHF. The chain has TRBV27 and TRBJ1-6; 8 bases map to TRBD1. Germline CDR1 is MNHEY and CDR2 is SMNVEV (reference sequence). J lost 14 bases, V lost 6 bases, and 9 bases had no gene match. The CDR3 consists of 13 residues.

CDR3 bases: TGTGCCACCAGCCACTATTGGTTCACAGATACGCAGTATTTT. It encodes CATSHYWFTDTQYF. The J gene is TRBJ2-3, the V gene TRBV15; D is unresolved. The germline V gene has CDR1 LNHNV and CDR2 YYDKDF (reference sequence). Between the trimmed V and J ends, which lost 5 bases and 2 bases, there was a span of 11 bases. The CDR3 sequence is 14 residues long. Supplemented by reference TRBV15 and TRBJ2-3, the full variable domain reads DAMVIQNPRYQVTQFGKPVTLSCSQTLNHNVMYWYQQKSSQAPKLLFHYYDKDFNNEADTPDNFQSRRPNTSFCFLDIRSPGLGDTAMYLCATSHYWFTDTQYFGPGTRLTVL.

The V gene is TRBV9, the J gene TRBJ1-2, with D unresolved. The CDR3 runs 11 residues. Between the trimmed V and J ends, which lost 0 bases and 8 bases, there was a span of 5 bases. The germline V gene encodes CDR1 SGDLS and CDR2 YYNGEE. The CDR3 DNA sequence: TGTGCCAGCAGCGTAGTAGACGGCTACACCTTC. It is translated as CASSVVDGYTF.

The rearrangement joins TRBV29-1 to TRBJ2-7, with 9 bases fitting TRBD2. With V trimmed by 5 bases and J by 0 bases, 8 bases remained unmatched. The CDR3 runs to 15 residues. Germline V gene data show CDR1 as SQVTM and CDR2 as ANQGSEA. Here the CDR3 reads CSVILQAGGSYEQYF. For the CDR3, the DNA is TGCAGCGTTATTCTACAAGCGGGGGGCTCCTACGAGCAGTACTTC.

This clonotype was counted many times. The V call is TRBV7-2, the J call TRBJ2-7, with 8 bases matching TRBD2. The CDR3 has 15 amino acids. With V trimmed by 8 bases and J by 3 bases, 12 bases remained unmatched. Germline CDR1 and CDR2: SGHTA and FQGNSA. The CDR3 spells CASSLGGGSNYEQYV. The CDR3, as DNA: TGTGCCAGCTCCTTAGGCGGGGGGTCTAACTACGAGCAGTACGTC.

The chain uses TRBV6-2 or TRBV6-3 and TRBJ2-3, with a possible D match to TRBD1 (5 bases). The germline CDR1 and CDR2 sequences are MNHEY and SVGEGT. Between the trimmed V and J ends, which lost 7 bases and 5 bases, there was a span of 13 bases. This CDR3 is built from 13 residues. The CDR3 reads CASTPRGIDTQYF. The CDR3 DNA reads TGTGCCAGCACCCCAAGGGGTATAGATACGCAGTATTTT.

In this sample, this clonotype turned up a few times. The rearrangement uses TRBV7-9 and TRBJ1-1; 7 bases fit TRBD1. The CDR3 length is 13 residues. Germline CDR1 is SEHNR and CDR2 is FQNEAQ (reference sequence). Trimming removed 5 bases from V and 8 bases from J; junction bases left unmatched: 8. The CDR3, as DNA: TGTGCCAGCAGCCACCGGGACAGAGTCGAAGCTTTCTTT. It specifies CASSHRDRVEAFF. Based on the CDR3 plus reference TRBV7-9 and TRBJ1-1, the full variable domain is DTGVSQNPRHKITKRGQNVTFRCDPISEHNRLYWYRQTLGQGPEFLTYFQNEAQLEKSRLLSDRFSAERPKGSFSTLEIQRTEQGDSAMYLCASSHRDRVEAFFGQGTRLTVV.

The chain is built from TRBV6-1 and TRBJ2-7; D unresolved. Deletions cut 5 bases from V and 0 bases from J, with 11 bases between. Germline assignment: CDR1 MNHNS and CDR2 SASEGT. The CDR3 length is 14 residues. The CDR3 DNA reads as TGTGCCAGCAGTTATGAAGTTGACTCCTACGAGCAGTACTTC. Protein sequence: CASSYEVDSYEQYF.

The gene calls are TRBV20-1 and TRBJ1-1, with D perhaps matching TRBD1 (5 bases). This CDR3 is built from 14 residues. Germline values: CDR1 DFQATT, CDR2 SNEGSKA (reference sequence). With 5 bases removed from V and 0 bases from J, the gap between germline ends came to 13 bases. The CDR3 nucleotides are TGCAGTGCTCAAGACTGGGGGGTGAACACTGAAGCTTTCTTT. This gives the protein CSAQDWGVNTEAFF.

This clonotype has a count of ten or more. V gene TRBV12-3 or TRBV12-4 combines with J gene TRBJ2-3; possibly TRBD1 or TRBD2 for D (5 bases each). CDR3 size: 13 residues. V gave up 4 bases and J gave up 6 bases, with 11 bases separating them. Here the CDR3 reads CASSSGTVDTQYF. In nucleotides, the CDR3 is TGTGCCAGCAGTTCCGGGACGGTGGATACGCAGTATTTT.

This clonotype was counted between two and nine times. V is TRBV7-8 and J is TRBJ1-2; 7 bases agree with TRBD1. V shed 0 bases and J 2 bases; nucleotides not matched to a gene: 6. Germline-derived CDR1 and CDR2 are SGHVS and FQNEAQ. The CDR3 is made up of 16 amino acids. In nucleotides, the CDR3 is TGTGCCAGCAGCTTAGCCCTGGGACAGCGAAACTATGGCTACACCTTC. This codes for CASSLALGQRNYGYTF.

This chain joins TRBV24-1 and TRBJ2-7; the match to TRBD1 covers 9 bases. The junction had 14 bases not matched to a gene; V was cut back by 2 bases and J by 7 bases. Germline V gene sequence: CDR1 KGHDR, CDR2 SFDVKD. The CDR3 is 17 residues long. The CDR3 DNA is TGTGCCACCAGTGATTCTCTTCTAACAGGGGGCCTAGTTGAGCAGTACTTC. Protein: CATSDSLLTGGLVEQYF.

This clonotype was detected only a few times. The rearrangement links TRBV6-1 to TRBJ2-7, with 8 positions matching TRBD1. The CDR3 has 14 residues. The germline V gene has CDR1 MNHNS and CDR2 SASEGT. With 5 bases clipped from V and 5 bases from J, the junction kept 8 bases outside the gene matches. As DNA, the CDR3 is TGTGCCAGCAGTTATACTAGACAGGGGAACGAGCAGTACTTC. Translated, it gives CASSYTRQGNEQYF.

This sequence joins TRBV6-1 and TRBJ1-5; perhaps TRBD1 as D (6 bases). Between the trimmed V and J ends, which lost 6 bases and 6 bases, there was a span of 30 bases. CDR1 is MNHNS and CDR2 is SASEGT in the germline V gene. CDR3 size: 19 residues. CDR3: CASSPSGDIGALEVQPQHF. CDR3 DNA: TGTGCCAGCAGCCCCTCGGGGGACATCGGCGCTTTAGAGGTTCAGCCCCAGCATTTT.

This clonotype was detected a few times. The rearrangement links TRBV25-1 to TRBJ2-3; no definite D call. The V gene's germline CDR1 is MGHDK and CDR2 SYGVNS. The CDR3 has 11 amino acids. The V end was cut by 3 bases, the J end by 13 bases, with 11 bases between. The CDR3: CASSDPPVEYF. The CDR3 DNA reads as TGTGCCAGCAGTGATCCCCCCGTTGAGTATTTT.

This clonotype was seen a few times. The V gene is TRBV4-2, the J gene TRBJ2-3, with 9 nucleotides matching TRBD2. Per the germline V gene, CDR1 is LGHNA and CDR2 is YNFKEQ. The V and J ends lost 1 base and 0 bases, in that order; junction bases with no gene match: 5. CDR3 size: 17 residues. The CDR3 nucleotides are TGTGCCAGCAGCCAAGCTAGTCTAGCGGGGAGCACAGATACGCAGTATTTT. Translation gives CASSQASLAGSTDTQYF.

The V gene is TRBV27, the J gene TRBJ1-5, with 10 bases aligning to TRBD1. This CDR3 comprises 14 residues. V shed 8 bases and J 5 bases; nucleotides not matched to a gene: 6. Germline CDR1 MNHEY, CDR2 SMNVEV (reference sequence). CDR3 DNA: TGTGCCAGCCAGACAGGGGGCTTGGATCAGCCCCAGCATTTT. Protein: CASQTGGLDQPQHF.